The 3 T cell receptor beta chains given below trace back to one sample, sequenced in a study of vaccination and CD4 T cells after COVID-19. Researchers used the Oncomine TCR Beta short-read assay to sequence DNA from cultured CD4+ T cells. TCRdb re-called the PCR reads through MiXCR, storing one row per CDR3 protein. This sample yields 13,000 or so distinct CDR3 sequences, of which approximately 56% are seen a single time; around 17% belongs to the top ten. Treatment indicated: approximately 9-day PBMC culture with coronavirus spike peptide pools or control peptides (ViraFEST assay). Their antigen targets remain unknown. The sample consisted of CD4+ T cells from blood, cultured in vitro. Every receptor here comes from a human donor who had recovered from COVID-19.

This chain joins TRBV30 and TRBJ1-5, with D unclear. The CDR3 is 13 residues long. V lost 2 bases and J lost 0, with 5 bases in between. Germline V lookup: CDR1 GTSNPN, CDR2 SVGIG (reference sequence). In nucleotides, the CDR3 is TGTGCCTGGAGTCCCGATAGCAATCAGCCCCAGCATTTT. It is translated as CAWSPDSNQPQHF.

The CDR3 nucleotides are TGTGCCACCAGCCGGGACAGGGACGCCGGGGAGCTGTTTTTT. Encoded protein: CATSRDRDAGELFF. This chain links TRBV15 with TRBJ2-2; 9 bases map to TRBD1. Trimming took 5 bases from V and 6 from J; bases not matched to a gene: 4. The CDR3 runs to 14 residues. Germline CDR1 and CDR2: LNHNV and YYDKDF (reference sequence). Using reference TRBV15 and TRBJ2-2 for the parts outside the CDR3, the full variable domain is DAMVIQNPRYQVTQFGKPVTLSCSQTLNHNVMYWYQQKSSQAPKLLFHYYDKDFNNEADTPDNFQSRRPNTSFCFLDIRSPGLGDTAMYLCATSRDRDAGELFFGEGSRLTVL.

The rearrangement uses TRBV12-3 or TRBV12-4 and TRBJ2-2, with 10 bases fitting TRBD1. CDR3 length: 15 amino acids. The trim removed 3 bases at V and 3 bases at J, leaving 1 base unmatched. CDR3 loop: CASSLGTGDTGELFF. In DNA form, the CDR3 reads TGTGCCAGCAGTTTGGGGACAGGGGACACCGGGGAGCTGTTTTTT.